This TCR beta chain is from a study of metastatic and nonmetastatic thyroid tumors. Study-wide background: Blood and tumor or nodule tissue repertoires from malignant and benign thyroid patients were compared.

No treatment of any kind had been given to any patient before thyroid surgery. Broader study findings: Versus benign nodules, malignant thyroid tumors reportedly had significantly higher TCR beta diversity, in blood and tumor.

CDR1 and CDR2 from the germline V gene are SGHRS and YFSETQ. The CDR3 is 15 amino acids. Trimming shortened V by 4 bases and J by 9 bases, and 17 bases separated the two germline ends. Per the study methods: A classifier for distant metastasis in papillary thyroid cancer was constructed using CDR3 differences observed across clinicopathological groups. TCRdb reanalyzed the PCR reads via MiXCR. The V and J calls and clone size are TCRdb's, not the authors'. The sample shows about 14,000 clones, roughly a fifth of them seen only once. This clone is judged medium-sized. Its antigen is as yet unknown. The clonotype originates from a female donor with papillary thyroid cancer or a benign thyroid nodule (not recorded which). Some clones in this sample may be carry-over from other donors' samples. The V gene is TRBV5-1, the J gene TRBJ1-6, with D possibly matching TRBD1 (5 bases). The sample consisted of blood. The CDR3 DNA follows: TGCGCCAGCAGCCCTTCCACAGGAGGTGTTTCACCCCTCCACTTT. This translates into CASSPSTGGVSPLHF.